This T cell receptor beta chain was identified in a study of cytomegalovirus exposure and HLA in healthy donors. Broader study findings: Among TCR sequences, most were rare, though some public TCRs appeared in many donors. A list of about 180 TCR beta chains associated with cytomegalovirus was given. Presence/absence analyses supposed approximately even sequencing depth among donors.

The PCR was carried out with 60 Vbeta primers and 13 Jbeta primers. Clones were sequenced by immunoSEQ multiplex PCR, and TCRdb holds only the in-frame ones, with some missing. The table lists approximately 110,000 clones. Note on this clone: Its antigen is unidentified.

The sequence was collected from a man in his forties in good health and CMV-seronegative. Material for sequencing was PBMCs.

The CDR3 DNA reads TGTGCCAGCAGCCCCGGTTCATATCCGGTAGAGACCCAGTACTTC. Encoded protein: CASSPGSYPVETQYF. V and J are TRBV11-2 and TRBJ2-5; D uncertain. Germline V lookup: CDR1 SGHAT, CDR2 FQNNGV. This CDR3 is 15 amino acids long. V gave up 5 bases and J gave up 4 bases, with 17 bases separating them.